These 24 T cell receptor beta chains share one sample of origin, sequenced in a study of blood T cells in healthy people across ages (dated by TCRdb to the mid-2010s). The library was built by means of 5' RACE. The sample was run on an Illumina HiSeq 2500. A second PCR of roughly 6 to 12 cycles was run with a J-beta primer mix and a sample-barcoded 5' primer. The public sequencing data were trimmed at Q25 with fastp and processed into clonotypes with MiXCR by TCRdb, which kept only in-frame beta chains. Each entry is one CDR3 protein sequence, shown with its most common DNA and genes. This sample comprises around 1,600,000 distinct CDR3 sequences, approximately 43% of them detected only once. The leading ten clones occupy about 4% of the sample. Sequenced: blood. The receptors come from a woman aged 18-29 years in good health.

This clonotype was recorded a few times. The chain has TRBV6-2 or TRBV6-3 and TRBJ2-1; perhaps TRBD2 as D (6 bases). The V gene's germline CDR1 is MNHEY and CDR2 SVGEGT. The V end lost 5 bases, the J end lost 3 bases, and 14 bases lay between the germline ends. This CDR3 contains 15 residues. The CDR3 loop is CASSTGRGYYNEQFF. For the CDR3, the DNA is TGTGCCAGCAGTACGGGGCGGGGTTACTACAATGAGCAGTTCTTC.

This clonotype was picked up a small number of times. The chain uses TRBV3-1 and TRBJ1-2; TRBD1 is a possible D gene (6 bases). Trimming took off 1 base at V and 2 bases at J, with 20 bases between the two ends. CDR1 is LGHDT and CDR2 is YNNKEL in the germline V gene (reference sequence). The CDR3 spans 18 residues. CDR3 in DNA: TGTGCCAGCAGCCAAGGGGACAAGGGATCAAGCCCGAACTATGGCTACACCTTC. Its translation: CASSQGDKGSSPNYGYTF.

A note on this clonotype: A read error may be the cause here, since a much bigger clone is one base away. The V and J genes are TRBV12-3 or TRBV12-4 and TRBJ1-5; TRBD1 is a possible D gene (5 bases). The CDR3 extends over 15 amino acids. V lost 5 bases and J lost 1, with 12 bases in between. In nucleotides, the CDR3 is TGTGCCAGCAGTAGACAGAGGGCGAGCAATCAGCCCCAGCATTTT. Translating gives CASSRQRASNQPQHF.

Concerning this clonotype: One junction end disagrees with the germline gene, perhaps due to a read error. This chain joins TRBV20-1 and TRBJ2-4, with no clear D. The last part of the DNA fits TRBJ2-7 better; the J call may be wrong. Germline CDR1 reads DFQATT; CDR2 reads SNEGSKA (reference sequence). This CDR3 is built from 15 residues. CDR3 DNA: TGCAGTGGGGTGCACCGCGGTTCCTTTTCCTGCGAGCAGTACTTC. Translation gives CSGVHRGSFSCEQYF.

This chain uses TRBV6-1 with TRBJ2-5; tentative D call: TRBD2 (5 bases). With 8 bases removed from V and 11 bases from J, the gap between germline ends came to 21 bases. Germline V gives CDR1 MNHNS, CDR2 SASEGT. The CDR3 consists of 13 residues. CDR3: CASWRSPYNEQYF. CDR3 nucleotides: TGTGCCAGCTGGAGGTCCCCCTACAATGAGCAGTACTTC.

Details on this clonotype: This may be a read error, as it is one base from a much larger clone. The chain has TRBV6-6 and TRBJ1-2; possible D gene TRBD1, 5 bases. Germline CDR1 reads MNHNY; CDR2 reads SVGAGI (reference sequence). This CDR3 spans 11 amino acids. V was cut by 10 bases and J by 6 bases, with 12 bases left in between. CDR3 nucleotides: TGTGCCAACAGAGGACAAGATGGCTACACCTTC. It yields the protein CANRGQDGYTF.

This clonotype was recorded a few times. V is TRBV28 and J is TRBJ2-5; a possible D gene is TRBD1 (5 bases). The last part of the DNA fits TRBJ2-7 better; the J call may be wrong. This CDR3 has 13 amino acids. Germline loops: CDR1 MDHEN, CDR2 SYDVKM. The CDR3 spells CASSQTVINEQYF. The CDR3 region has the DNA TGTGCCAGCAGCCAGACAGTTATTAACGAGCAGTACTTC.

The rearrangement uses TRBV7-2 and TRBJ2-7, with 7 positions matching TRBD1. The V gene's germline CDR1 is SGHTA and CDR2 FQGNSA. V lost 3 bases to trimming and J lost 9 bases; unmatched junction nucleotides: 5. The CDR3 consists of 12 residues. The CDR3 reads CASSFVGQTQYF. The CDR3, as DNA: TGTGCCAGCAGCTTTGTGGGACAGACGCAGTACTTC.

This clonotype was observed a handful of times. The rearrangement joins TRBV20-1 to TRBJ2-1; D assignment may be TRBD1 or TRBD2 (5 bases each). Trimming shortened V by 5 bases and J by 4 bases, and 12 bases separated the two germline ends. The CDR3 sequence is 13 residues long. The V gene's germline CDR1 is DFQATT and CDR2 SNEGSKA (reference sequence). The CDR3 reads CSARRDLYNEQFF. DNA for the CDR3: TGCAGTGCTCGCCGGGACCTTTACAATGAGCAGTTCTTC.

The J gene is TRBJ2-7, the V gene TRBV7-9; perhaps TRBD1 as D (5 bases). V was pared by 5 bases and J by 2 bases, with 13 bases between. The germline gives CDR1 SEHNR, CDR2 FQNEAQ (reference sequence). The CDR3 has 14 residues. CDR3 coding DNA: TGTGCCAGCAGCCCTGACAGCTTAGCCTACGAGCAGTACTTC. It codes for CASSPDSLAYEQYF. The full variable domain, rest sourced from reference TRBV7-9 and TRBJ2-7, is DTGVSQNPRHKITKRGQNVTFRCDPISEHNRLYWYRQTLGQGPEFLTYFQNEAQLEKSRLLSDRFSAERPKGSFSTLEIQRTEQGDSAMYLCASSPDSLAYEQYFGPGTRLTVT.

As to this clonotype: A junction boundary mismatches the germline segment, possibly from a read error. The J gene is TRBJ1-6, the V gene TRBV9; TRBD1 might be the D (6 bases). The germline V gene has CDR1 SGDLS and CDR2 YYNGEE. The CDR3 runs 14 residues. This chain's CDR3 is CASTPGAHNSALHF. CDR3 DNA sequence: TGTGCCAGCACCCCAGGGGCTCACAATTCAGCCCTCCACTTT. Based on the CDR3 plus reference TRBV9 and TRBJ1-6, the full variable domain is DSGVTQTPKHLITATGQRVTLRCSPRSGDLSVYWYQQSLDQGLQFLIQYYNGEERAKGNILERFSAQQFPDLHSELNLSSLELGDSALYFCASTPGAHNSALHFGNGTRLTVT.

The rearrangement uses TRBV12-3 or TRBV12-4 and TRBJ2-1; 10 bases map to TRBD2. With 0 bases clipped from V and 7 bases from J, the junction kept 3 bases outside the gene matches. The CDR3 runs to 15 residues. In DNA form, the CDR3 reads TGTGCCAGCAGTTTAGCTAGCGGGGGGTCGAATGAGCAGTTCTTC. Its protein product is CASSLASGGSNEQFF.

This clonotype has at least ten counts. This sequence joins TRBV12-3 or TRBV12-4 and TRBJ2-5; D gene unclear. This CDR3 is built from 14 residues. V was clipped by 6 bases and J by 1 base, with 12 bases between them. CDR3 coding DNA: TGTGCCAGCAGCCATCAAGCTTTCCAAGAGACCCAGTACTTC. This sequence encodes CASSHQAFQETQYF.

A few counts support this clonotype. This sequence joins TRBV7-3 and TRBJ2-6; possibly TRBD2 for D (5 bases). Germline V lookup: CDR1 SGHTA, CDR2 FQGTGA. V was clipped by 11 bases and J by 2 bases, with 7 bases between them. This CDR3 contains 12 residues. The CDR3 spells CACGPGANVLTF. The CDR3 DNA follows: TGTGCCTGCGGGCCTGGGGCCAACGTCCTGACTTTC.

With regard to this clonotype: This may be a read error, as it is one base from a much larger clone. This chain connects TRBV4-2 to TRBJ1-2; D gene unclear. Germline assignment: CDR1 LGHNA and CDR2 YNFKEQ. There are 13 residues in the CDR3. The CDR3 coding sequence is TGTGCCAGCAGCCAAGAGGGCGGCTATGGCTACAACTTC. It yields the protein CASSQEGGYGYNF.

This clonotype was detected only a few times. The CDR3 protein is CASSTMTGYEQYF. The DNA of the CDR3 is TGCGCCAGCAGCACGATGACGGGATACGAGCAGTACTTC. V gene TRBV5-1 combines with J gene TRBJ2-5, with D maybe TRBD2 (5 bases). Judging by the DNA end, TRBJ2-7 fits better; the J call may be wrong. This CDR3 comprises 13 residues. Germline V gene data show CDR1 as SGHRS and CDR2 as YFSETQ.

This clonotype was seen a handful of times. The CDR3 is CAWSVRSVRGNTIYF. CDR3 coding DNA: TGTGCCTGGAGTGTGCGATCCGTCCGTGGAAACACCATATATTTT. The chain carries TRBV30 and TRBJ1-3; D remains ambiguous. The CDR3 totals 15 residues. Trimming removed 0 bases at V and 3 bases at J, with 12 bases between. CDR1 and CDR2 (germline): GTSNPN, SVGIG (reference sequence).

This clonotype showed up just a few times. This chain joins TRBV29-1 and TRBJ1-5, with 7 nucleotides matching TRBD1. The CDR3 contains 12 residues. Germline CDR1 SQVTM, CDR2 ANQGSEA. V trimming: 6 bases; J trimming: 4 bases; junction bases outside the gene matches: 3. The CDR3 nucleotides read TGCAGCGTACTGACAGGGAATCAGCCCCAGCATTTT. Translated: CSVLTGNQPQHF.

This CDR3 reads CASAGMGLRYNEQFF. For the CDR3, the DNA is TGTGCCAGTGCCGGAATGGGACTGAGGTACAATGAGCAGTTCTTC. The J gene is TRBJ2-1, the V gene TRBV25-1; TRBD2 is a possible D gene (6 bases). The CDR3 is made up of 15 amino acids. The germline V gene encodes CDR1 MGHDK and CDR2 SYGVNS. V lost 9 bases and J 4 bases, leaving 19 bases between the germline ends.

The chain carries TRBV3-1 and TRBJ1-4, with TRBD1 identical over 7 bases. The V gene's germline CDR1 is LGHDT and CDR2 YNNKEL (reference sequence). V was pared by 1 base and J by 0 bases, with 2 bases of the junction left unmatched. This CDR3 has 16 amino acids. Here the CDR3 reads CASSQAGTATNEKLFF. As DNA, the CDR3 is TGTGCCAGCAGCCAAGCCGGGACAGCAACTAATGAAAAACTGTTTTTT.

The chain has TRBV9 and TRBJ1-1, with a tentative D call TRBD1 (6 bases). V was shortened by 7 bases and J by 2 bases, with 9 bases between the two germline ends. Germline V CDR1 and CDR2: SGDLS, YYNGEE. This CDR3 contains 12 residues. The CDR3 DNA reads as TGTGCCAGCGGGACAACCAACACTGAAGCTTTCTTT. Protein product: CASGTTNTEAFF.

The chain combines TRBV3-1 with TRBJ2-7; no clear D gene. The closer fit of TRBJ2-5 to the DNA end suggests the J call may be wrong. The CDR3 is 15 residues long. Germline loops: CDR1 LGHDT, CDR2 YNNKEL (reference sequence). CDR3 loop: CASSQDQWGRETQYF. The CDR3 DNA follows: TGTGCCAGCAGCCAAGATCAATGGGGTCGGGAGACCCAGTACTTC.

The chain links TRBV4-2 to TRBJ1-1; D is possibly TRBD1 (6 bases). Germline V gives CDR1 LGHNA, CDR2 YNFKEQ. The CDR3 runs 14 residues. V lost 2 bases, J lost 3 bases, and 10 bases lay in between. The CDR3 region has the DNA TGTGCCAGCAGCCAAAATCACAGGGACACTGAAGCTTTCTTT. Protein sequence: CASSQNHRDTEAFF.

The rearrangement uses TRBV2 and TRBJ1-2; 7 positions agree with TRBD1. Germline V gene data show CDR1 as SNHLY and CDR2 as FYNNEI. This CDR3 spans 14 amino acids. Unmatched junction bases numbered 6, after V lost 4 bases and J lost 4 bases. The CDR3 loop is CASSVRTGFYGYTF. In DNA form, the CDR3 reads TGTGCCAGCAGTGTCAGGACAGGATTCTATGGCTACACCTTC.